This TCR beta chain appears in the sequencing data of a study of lymphopenia after photon versus proton radiotherapy. The protocol was immunoSEQ multiplex PCR, while the TCRdb copy is restricted to in-frame clones and leaves out a portion. The repertoire holds 55,000 to 70,000 clones, with 86% as singletons. Germline-derived CDR1 and CDR2 are LGHNA and YNFKEQ. The J segment lost 3 bases and the V segment lost 1 base, leaving 6 bases of the junction unmatched. The CDR3 loop spans 15 amino acids. Findings of the study overall: Better survival with proton therapy was suggested as possible, not demonstrated. Oligoclonal CD8+ Temra expansion after nadir drove photon patients' diversity drop.

Comments on this clone: Its target is not known.

The receptor comes from a man between 40 and 49 years old with gastric cancer. This chain connects TRBV4-2 to TRBJ2-7; 7 bases match TRBD1. The source material was peripheral blood, sampled from a patient treated with photon-based radiotherapy. The CDR3 DNA reads as TGTGCCAGCAGCCAAGGGGAACAGGGGCTCTACGAGCAGTACTTC. Amino acids: CASSQGEQGLYEQYF.